Listed below are T cell receptor beta chains from one sample, sequenced in a study of cytomegalovirus exposure and HLA in healthy donors. Profiled with immunoSEQ multiplex PCR; TCRdb holds only in-frame clones, not every one. The table shows roughly 120,000 clones, with approximately 80% occurring only once. Sequencing was carried out using PBMCs. These receptors were obtained from a man between 18 and 35 years old in good health and CMV-seropositive. Both conserved end residues are part of each CDR3. D genes are given only for firm matches. A row's size may be missing; if present it is once, few, many or a size class.

D gene: TRBD1; J gene: TRBJ1-2; clone size: .; V gene: TRBV4-1; CDR3 DNA: TGCGCCAGCAGCCAAGACACAGGGGGCATCATCTATGGCTACACCTTC; CDR3 protein: CASSQDTGGIIYGYTF
D gene: .; J gene: TRBJ1-3; clone size: .; V gene: TRBV10-1; CDR3 DNA: TGCGCCAGCTCGGAGGCTTCTGGAAACACCATATATTTT; CDR3 protein: CASSEASGNTIYF
D gene: TRBD1; J gene: TRBJ1-5; clone size: .; V gene: TRBV19; CDR3 DNA: TGTGCCAGTAGTGAGCAGGGGGGTAACAATCAGCCCCAGCATTTT; CDR3 protein: CASSEQGGNNQPQHF
D gene: .; J gene: TRBJ1-5; clone size: .; V gene: TRBV10-3; CDR3 DNA: TGTGCCATCAGTGAGTCGAGGGAAGAACAGCCCCAGCATTTT; CDR3 protein: CAISESREEQPQHF
D gene: .; J gene: TRBJ2-7; clone size: .; V gene: TRBV2; CDR3 DNA: TGTGCCAGCAGTGAACGAAGGCTAGCCGATGAGCAGTACTTC; CDR3 protein: CASSERRLADEQYF
D gene: TRBD1; J gene: TRBJ1-1; clone size: once; V gene: TRBV29-1; CDR3 DNA: TGCAGCGTTTGGGACAGGAGGGAAGCTTTCTTT; CDR3 protein: CSVWDRREAFF
D gene: TRBD1; J gene: TRBJ1-6; clone size: .; V gene: TRBV5-1; CDR3 DNA: TGCGCCAGCAGCTTGGGACAGGGCAATTCACCCCTCCACTTT; CDR3 protein: CASSLGQGNSPLHF
D gene: TRBD1; J gene: TRBJ2-7; clone size: .; V gene: TRBV6-1; CDR3 DNA: TGTGCCAGCAGTGAAATCCCGAAGACAGGGGACGAGCAGTACTTC; CDR3 protein: CASSEIPKTGDEQYF
D gene: .; J gene: TRBJ1-6; clone size: .; V gene: TRBV19; CDR3 DNA: TGTGCCAGTAGTATCATAGGAGGGCGCGGAAAGGTTTCACCCCTCCACTTT; CDR3 protein: CASSIIGGRGKVSPLHF
D gene: .; J gene: TRBJ2-1; clone size: .; V gene: TRBV4-2; CDR3 DNA: TGTGCCAGCAGCACACGGACAGTTGGCTCCTACAATGAGCAGTTCTTC; CDR3 protein: CASSTRTVGSYNEQFF
D gene: .; J gene: TRBJ1-1; clone size: .; V gene: TRBV9; CDR3 DNA: TGTGCCAGCACACGGCAGGGGATACTAACCACTGAAGCTTTCTTT; CDR3 protein: CASTRQGILTTEAFF
D gene: TRBD2; J gene: TRBJ2-1; clone size: .; V gene: TRBV15; CDR3 DNA: TGTGCCACCAGCAGGACTAGCGGGAAATACAATGAGCAGTTCTTC; CDR3 protein: CATSRTSGKYNEQFF
D gene: .; J gene: TRBJ1-2; clone size: few; V gene: TRBV18; CDR3 DNA: TGTGCCAGCTCCCTGGAGAACTATGGCTACACCTTC; CDR3 protein: CASSLENYGYTF
D gene: .; J gene: TRBJ1-2; clone size: few; V gene: TRBV7-9; CDR3 DNA: TGTGCCAGCAGCTTACAGGGAAACTATGGCTACACCTTC; CDR3 protein: CASSLQGNYGYTF
D gene: TRBD1; J gene: TRBJ2-7; clone size: .; V gene: TRBV6-5; CDR3 DNA: TGTGCCAGCAATCGGGACAGGGAAGCCTACGAGCAGTACTTC; CDR3 protein: CASNRDREAYEQYF
D gene: TRBD1; J gene: TRBJ2-7; clone size: .; V gene: TRBV9; CDR3 DNA: TGTGCCAGCAGCCCCGGGACAGGGGACCACGAGCAGTACTTC; CDR3 protein: CASSPGTGDHEQYF
D gene: TRBD1; J gene: TRBJ2-2; clone size: .; V gene: TRBV9; CDR3 DNA: TGTGCCAGCAGCGGCCGGGACAGGGGACCCGGGGAGCTGTTTTTT; CDR3 protein: CASSGRDRGPGELFF
D gene: TRBD2; J gene: TRBJ2-1; clone size: .; V gene: TRBV6-6; CDR3 DNA: TGTGCCAGCAGTGGACTAGCGGGGGAGAATTACAATGAGCAGTTCTTC; CDR3 protein: CASSGLAGENYNEQFF
D gene: TRBD1; J gene: TRBJ1-2; clone size: .; V gene: TRBV2; CDR3 DNA: TGTGCCCGAGTTGACAGGGAAAAATATGGCTACACCTTC; CDR3 protein: CARVDREKYGYTF
D gene: .; J gene: TRBJ1-5; clone size: .; V gene: TRBV19; CDR3 DNA: TGTGCCAGTAGTCTCGTAGGCAGGGGAGGCAATCAGCCCCAGCATTTT; CDR3 protein: CASSLVGRGGNQPQHF
D gene: .; J gene: TRBJ1-1; clone size: once; V gene: TRBV7-9; CDR3 DNA: TGTGCCAGCACCCCGCAGGCGGGGGGAACGAACACTGAAGCTTTCTTT; CDR3 protein: CASTPQAGGTNTEAFF
D gene: TRBD1; J gene: TRBJ2-1; clone size: .; V gene: TRBV27; CDR3 DNA: TGTGCCAGCAGTCCTGAGATGCCCGGGACAGGGTACAATGAGCAGTTCTTC; CDR3 protein: CASSPEMPGTGYNEQFF
D gene: TRBD1; J gene: TRBJ2-7; clone size: .; V gene: TRBV28; CDR3 DNA: TGTGCCAGCAGTTTCGGACAGGGGGCCTACTACGAGCAGTACTTC; CDR3 protein: CASSFGQGAYYEQYF
D gene: .; J gene: TRBJ1-2; clone size: .; V gene: TRBV5-6; CDR3 DNA: TGTGCCAGCACTTTGGGTCAGGGCTACTATGGCTACACCTTC; CDR3 protein: CASTLGQGYYGYTF
D gene: .; J gene: TRBJ2-7; clone size: .; V gene: TRBV5-8; CDR3 DNA: TGTGCCAGCAGCTTGCGCTTCGAAAGCCTGAGCTCCTACGAGCAGTACTTC; CDR3 protein: CASSLRFESLSSYEQYF
D gene: TRBD1; J gene: TRBJ1-5; clone size: once; V gene: TRBV6-5; CDR3 DNA: TGTGCCAGCAGGTCGACAGGGGCTGAGCCCCAGCATTTT; CDR3 protein: CASRSTGAEPQHF
D gene: .; J gene: TRBJ1-4; clone size: .; V gene: TRBV29-1; CDR3 DNA: TGCAGCGTTGAAGGTCGGGGGGCGGATGAAAAACTGTTTTTT; CDR3 protein: CSVEGRGADEKLFF
D gene: .; J gene: TRBJ2-1; clone size: .; V gene: TRBV29-1; CDR3 DNA: TGCAGCGCCGCTGGGGGGGTGGCAGGGGCGGATAATGAGCAGTTCTTC; CDR3 protein: CSAAGGVAGADNEQFF
D gene: .; J gene: TRBJ1-6; clone size: .; V gene: TRBV30; CDR3 DNA: TGTGCCTGGAGTGTACTGGGGCAGGAGGGTAATTCACCCCTCCACTTT; CDR3 protein: CAWSVLGQEGNSPLHF
D gene: .; J gene: TRBJ2-7; clone size: once; V gene: TRBV6-5; CDR3 DNA: TGTGCCAGCAGTTGGGGGGAAACCTACGAGCAGTACTTC; CDR3 protein: CASSWGETYEQYF
D gene: .; J gene: TRBJ1-6; clone size: .; V gene: TRBV28; CDR3 DNA: TGTGCCAGCAGGTTTACGAGGGAATCACCCCTCCACTTT; CDR3 protein: CASRFTRESPLHF
D gene: .; J gene: TRBJ2-7; clone size: once; V gene: TRBV9; CDR3 DNA: TGTGCCAGCAGCGCCTCCGGGAGCAAGTCCTACGAGCAGTACTTC; CDR3 protein: CASSASGSKSYEQYF
D gene: .; J gene: TRBJ1-1; clone size: .; V gene: TRBV4-2; CDR3 DNA: TGTGCCAGCAGCCACCCAGGGGATCCGACTGAAGCTTTCTTT; CDR3 protein: CASSHPGDPTEAFF
D gene: .; J gene: TRBJ1-1; clone size: .; V gene: TRBV7-8; CDR3 DNA: TGTGCCAGCAGCGCACACAGGGCATTGAACACTGAAGCTTTCTTT; CDR3 protein: CASSAHRALNTEAFF
D gene: TRBD1; J gene: TRBJ2-7; clone size: .; V gene: TRBV18; CDR3 DNA: TGTGCCAGCTCCCCCGGGACAGGGGTGGTCGAGCAGTACTTC; CDR3 protein: CASSPGTGVVEQYF
D gene: TRBD1; J gene: TRBJ2-7; clone size: .; V gene: TRBV30; CDR3 DNA: TGTGCCTGGAGAGGGACAGGGATTTACGAGCAGTACTTC; CDR3 protein: CAWRGTGIYEQYF
D gene: TRBD2; J gene: TRBJ2-1; clone size: .; V gene: TRBV4-1; CDR3 DNA: TGCGCCAGCAGCCTCCGGTCAGCGGGAGGGAACAATGAGCAGTTCTTC; CDR3 protein: CASSLRSAGGNNEQFF
D gene: TRBD2; J gene: TRBJ2-7; clone size: few; V gene: TRBV4-2; CDR3 DNA: TGTGCCAGCAGCCCGGGGACTAGCGGGAGGGCCTTGGGGGAGCAGTACTTC; CDR3 protein: CASSPGTSGRALGEQYF
D gene: .; J gene: TRBJ2-5; clone size: .; V gene: TRBV5-4; CDR3 DNA: TGTGCCAGCAGCTTGCGACAGGTCCGAGAGACCCAGTACTTC; CDR3 protein: CASSLRQVRETQYF
D gene: .; J gene: TRBJ2-2; clone size: .; V gene: TRBV4-1; CDR3 DNA: TGCGCCAGCAGCCAATGGGTTGCGGGATGGTTTACCACCGGGGAGCTGTTTTTT; CDR3 protein: CASSQWVAGWFTTGELFF
D gene: TRBD2; J gene: TRBJ2-1; clone size: .; V gene: TRBV5-1; CDR3 DNA: TGCGCCAGCACGCGAGGGACTAGCGGGCCTCATGAGCAGTTCTTC; CDR3 protein: CASTRGTSGPHEQFF
D gene: TRBD1; J gene: TRBJ1-1; clone size: .; V gene: TRBV5-5; CDR3 DNA: TGTGCCAGCAGCTTGGTAGGAGGGACAGGTGGGAACACTGAAGCTTTCTTT; CDR3 protein: CASSLVGGTGGNTEAFF
D gene: TRBD2; J gene: TRBJ2-7; clone size: .; V gene: TRBV13; CDR3 DNA: TGTGCCAGCAGCTCACGGGCGGCTAGCGGCGCCTACGAGCAGTACTTC; CDR3 protein: CASSSRAASGAYEQYF
D gene: .; J gene: TRBJ2-7; clone size: .; V gene: TRBV6-1; CDR3 DNA: TGTGCCAGTCTTGGTCCCGGGACTCTCTCCTACGAGCAGTACTTC; CDR3 protein: CASLGPGTLSYEQYF
D gene: TRBD2; J gene: TRBJ2-1; clone size: .; V gene: TRBV7-2; CDR3 DNA: TGTGCCAGCAGCGACGGGACTAGCGGGATACCCTATGAGCAGTTCTTC; CDR3 protein: CASSDGTSGIPYEQFF